These 20 T cell receptor beta chains were sequenced from one sample in a study of T cells in Graves' hyperthyroidism and ophthalmopathy. Using RNA transcripts as the source, TCR beta CDR3 regions were amplified. When the TCR CDR3 underwent first-round RT-PCR, the HTBI primer set was used. TCRdb recomputed calls from the multiplex PCR reads with MiXCR, one row per CDR3 protein. The sample consists of about 400,000 distinct CDR3 sequences, around 14% of them appearing once. Sample: blood. These receptors were obtained from a woman aged 18 to 35 with Graves' hyperthyroidism.

This clonotype has at least ten counts. This CDR3 is CASSYSLAGGNEQFF. CDR3 DNA: TGTGCCAGCAGTTACTCGCTAGCGGGCGGGAATGAGCAGTTCTTC. The chain couples TRBV6-5 to TRBJ2-1, with 8 bases matching TRBD2. Germline V gene lookup returns CDR1 MNHEY and CDR2 SVGAGI. The junction had 5 bases not matched to a gene; V was cut back by 0 bases and J by 7 bases. The CDR3 totals 15 residues.

CDR3 sequence reads: CASSFWRDRGIYEQYF. The CDR3 bases are TGTGCCAGCAGTTTTTGGAGGGACAGGGGTATATACGAGCAGTACTTC. The chain recombines TRBV28 with TRBJ2-7; 10 bases align to TRBD1. This CDR3 contains 16 residues. Germline CDR1 and CDR2: MDHEN and SYDVKM. J was trimmed by 4 bases and V by 3 bases; bases with no gene match: 9.

This clonotype appeared many times. V gene TRBV11-2 combines with J gene TRBJ2-7, with TRBD1 matching 9 bases. The CDR3 consists of 14 residues. V dropped 5 bases and J dropped 6; count of bases not matched to a gene: 8. Germline assignment: CDR1 SGHAT and CDR2 FQNNGV. DNA for the CDR3: TGTGCCAGCAGCCTCCGACCGGGACAGGGCGAGCAGTACTTC. It codes for CASSLRPGQGEQYF.

Regarding this clonotype: The germline gene is not matched at one end of the junction; a read error may be the cause. The chain carries TRBV5-1 and TRBJ2-6; D is unresolved. This CDR3 has 15 residues. Per germline, CDR1 SGHRS and CDR2 YFSETQ. CDR3 DNA: TGCGCCAGCAGCCCGGACCCCTCTGAGGCCAACGTCCTGACTTTC. This encodes CASSPDPSEANVLTF.

The chain has TRBV13 and TRBJ2-1, with 11 bases matching TRBD2. Trimming cost V 5 bases and J 8 bases; bases outside gene matches: 8. The germline V gene encodes CDR1 PRHDT and CDR2 FYEKMQ (reference sequence). This CDR3 contains 15 residues. The CDR3 sequence: CASSETSGSPDEQFF. In DNA, the CDR3 is TGTGCCAGCAGCGAAACTAGCGGGAGTCCGGATGAGCAGTTCTTC. The entire variable domain, with the rest obtained from reference TRBV13 and TRBJ2-1, is as follows: AAGVIQSPRHLIKEKRETATLKCYPIPRHDTVYWYQQGPGQDPQFLISFYEKMQSDKGSIPDRFSAQQFSDYHSELNMSSLELGDSALYFCASSETSGSPDEQFFGPGTRLTVL.

CDR3 sequence reads: CASSQGDYWSYEQYF. CDR3 nucleotide sequence: TGTGCCAGCAGCCAAGGGGACTATTGGTCCTACGAGCAGTACTTC. The chain has TRBV14 and TRBJ2-7; 7 bases are a match to TRBD2. In germline, CDR1 is SGHDN, CDR2 FVKESK. Unmatched junction bases numbered 4, after V lost 1 base and J lost 1 base. The CDR3 length is 15 residues.

A word on this clonotype: This may be a read error, as it is one base from a much larger clone. The chain employs TRBV5-1 and TRBJ1-2, with D perhaps TRBD1 (6 bases). CDR3 size: 15 residues. Germline V lookup: CDR1 SGHRS, CDR2 YFSETQ. V gave up 0 bases and J gave up 5 bases, with 14 bases separating them. The CDR3 region has the DNA TGCGCCAGCAGCTTGGGGACAGCCGCACCTTATGGCTACACCTTC. Translated: CASSLGTAAPYGYTF.

This clonotype was seen many times. The chain joins TRBV5-1 to TRBJ2-7; no firm D call. Trimming shortened V by 0 bases and J by 3 bases, and 10 bases separated the two germline ends. Germline V CDR1 and CDR2: SGHRS, YFSETQ. The CDR3 totals 14 residues. For the CDR3, the DNA is TGCGCCAGCAGCTTGGCTTCAAACCGCTACGAGCAGTACTTC. This codes for CASSLASNRYEQYF.

This clonotype occurred many times. The V gene is TRBV12-3 or TRBV12-4, the J gene TRBJ2-2; 9 nucleotides align to TRBD1. The CDR3 extends over 15 amino acids. The junction had 3 bases not matched to a gene; V was cut back by 5 bases and J by 2 bases. The CDR3 sequence: CASSPTGGNTGELFF. The CDR3 DNA follows: TGTGCCAGCAGTCCCACAGGGGGCAACACCGGGGAGCTGTTTTTT.

This clonotype was recorded many times. J is TRBJ2-5 and V is TRBV7-3; D is uncertain. CDR3 size: 13 residues. CDR1 is SGHTA and CDR2 is FQGTGA in the germline V gene. V lost 8 bases and J 5 bases, leaving 15 bases between the germline ends. CDR3 sequence: CASRNSPLETQYF. CDR3 DNA sequence: TGTGCCAGCCGTAACTCCCCGTTGGAGACCCAGTACTTC.

Only a few counts were recorded for this clonotype. The chain carries TRBV6-1 and TRBJ2-5; D is perhaps TRBD2 (7 bases). The ends were cut back, 3 bases at V and 4 bases at J, with 18 bases in the middle. This CDR3 has 16 amino acids. The germline V gene has CDR1 MNHNS and CDR2 SASEGT. The DNA of the CDR3 is TGTGCCAGCAGTGAGGGGGCGGGAGAGGGGGGAGAGACCCAGTACTTC. Translated: CASSEGAGEGGETQYF.

In this sample, this clonotype turned up many times. The chain uses TRBV28 and TRBJ2-5, with TRBD2 matching over 7 bases. V shed 7 bases and J 11 bases; nucleotides not matched to a gene: 10. CDR1 is MDHEN and CDR2 is SYDVKM in the germline V gene. The CDR3 is 12 residues long. The CDR3 sequence: CASNRRGVGQYF. CDR3 nucleotide sequence: TGTGCCAGCAATAGACGGGGGGTCGGTCAGTACTTC.

This clonotype occurred many times. This sequence joins TRBV5-1 and TRBJ2-7; no clear D. The CDR3 is 11 amino acids. V dropped 4 bases and J dropped 6 bases, with 8 bases sitting between them. CDR1 and CDR2 from the germline V gene are SGHRS and YFSETQ. The CDR3 loop is CASSTVSEQYF. CDR3 in DNA: TGCGCCAGCAGCACAGTATCCGAGCAGTACTTC.

The table lists this clonotype with many counts. The chain recombines TRBV10-1 with TRBJ2-5; D is undetermined. V was cut by 2 bases and J by 1 base, with 14 bases left in between. The CDR3 has 16 residues. Germline V gene data show CDR1 as WNHNN and CDR2 as SYGVQD (reference sequence). CDR3 in DNA: TGCGCCAGCAGTGAGGCCCTACAGACCATCCAAGAGACCCAGTACTTC. Its protein is CASSEALQTIQETQYF.

This clonotype was recorded many times. V is TRBV28 and J is TRBJ1-2; 8 bases are shared with TRBD1. V shed 3 bases and J 3 bases; nucleotides not matched to a gene: 3. This CDR3 has 14 amino acids. Germline V CDR1 and CDR2: MDHEN, SYDVKM. DNA for the CDR3: TGTGCCAGCAGTTTCTTGGACAGGGACTATGGCTACACCTTC. Protein: CASSFLDRDYGYTF.

V gene TRBV27 combines with J gene TRBJ2-4; D gene ambiguous. Trimming removed 4 bases from V and 1 base from J, with 11 bases in between. The CDR3 has 15 residues. Germline V gene sequence: CDR1 MNHEY, CDR2 SMNVEV (reference sequence). CDR3 in amino acids: CASSSRRFAKNIQYF. CDR3 sequence (DNA): TGTGCCAGCAGTTCCCGCCGCTTCGCCAAAAACATTCAGTACTTC.

Only a few counts were recorded for this clonotype. Germline is not matched at one junction end, which may reflect a read error. The chain employs TRBV2 and TRBJ1-2, with D tentatively TRBD1 (5 bases). From germline, CDR1 is SNHLY and CDR2 FYNNEI. This CDR3 region has 11 residues. CDR3: CANRLEYAYTF. For the CDR3, the DNA is TGTGCCAACAGGCTCGAGTATGCCTACACCTTC. Supplemented by reference TRBV2 and TRBJ1-2, the full variable domain reads EPEVTQTPSHQVTQMGQEVILRCVPISNHLYFYWYRQILGQKVEFLVSFYNNEISEKSEIFDDQFSVERPDGSNFTLKIRSTKLEDSAMYFCANRLEYAYTFGSGTRLTVV.

The genes are TRBV19 and TRBJ2-1, with 9 bases matching TRBD1. CDR1 and CDR2 from the germline V gene are LNHDA and SQIVND (reference sequence). This CDR3 contains 14 residues. V trimming: 3 bases; J trimming: 7 bases; junction bases outside the gene matches: 4. Here the CDR3 DNA reads TGTGCCAGTAGTATCGGGACAGGGTGGAATGAGCAGTTCTTC. Its translation: CASSIGTGWNEQFF. Variable domain in full (rest from reference TRBV19 and TRBJ2-1): DGGITQSPKYLFRKEGQNVTLSCEQNLNHDAMYWYRQDPGQGLRLIYYSQIVNDFQKGDIAEGYSVSREKKESFPLTVTSAQKNPTAFYLCASSIGTGWNEQFFGPGTRLTVL.

In its sample, this clonotype was seen many times. The CDR3 is CASSLSDRGGGYTF. As DNA, the CDR3 is TGTGCCAGCAGTCTTTCCGACAGGGGAGGTGGCTACACCTTC. The chain links TRBV2 to TRBJ1-2; the match to TRBD1 covers 8 bases. The CDR3 extends over 14 amino acids. Trimming removed 5 bases from V and 7 bases from J; junction bases left unmatched: 9. CDR1 and CDR2 (germline): SNHLY, FYNNEI.

A word on this clonotype: This may come from a read error, since a much larger clone is one base off. V is TRBV29-1 and J is TRBJ2-3; unclear D gene. Trimming shortened V by 5 bases and J by 3 bases, and 3 bases separated the two germline ends. The CDR3 is made up of 10 amino acids. Germline loops: CDR1 SQVTM, CDR2 ANQGSEA. The CDR3 reads CSVRTDTQYF. The CDR3 DNA is TGCAGCGTTCGGACAGATACGCAGTATTTT.